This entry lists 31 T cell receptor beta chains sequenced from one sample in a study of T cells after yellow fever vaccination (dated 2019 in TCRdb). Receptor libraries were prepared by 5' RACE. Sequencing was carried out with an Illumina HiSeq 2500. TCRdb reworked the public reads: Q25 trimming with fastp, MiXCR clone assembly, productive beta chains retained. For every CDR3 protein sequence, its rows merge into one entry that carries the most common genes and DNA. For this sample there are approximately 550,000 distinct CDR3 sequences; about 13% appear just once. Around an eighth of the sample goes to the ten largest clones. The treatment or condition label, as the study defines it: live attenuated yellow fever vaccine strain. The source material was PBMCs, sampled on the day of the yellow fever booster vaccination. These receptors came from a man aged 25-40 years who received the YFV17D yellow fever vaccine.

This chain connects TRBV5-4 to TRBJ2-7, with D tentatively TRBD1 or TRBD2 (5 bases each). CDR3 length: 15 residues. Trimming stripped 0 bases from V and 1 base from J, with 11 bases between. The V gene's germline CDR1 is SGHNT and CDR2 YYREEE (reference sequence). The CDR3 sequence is CASSLVEGPSYEQYF. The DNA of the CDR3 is TGTGCCAGCAGCTTGGTCGAGGGGCCATCCTACGAGCAGTACTTC.

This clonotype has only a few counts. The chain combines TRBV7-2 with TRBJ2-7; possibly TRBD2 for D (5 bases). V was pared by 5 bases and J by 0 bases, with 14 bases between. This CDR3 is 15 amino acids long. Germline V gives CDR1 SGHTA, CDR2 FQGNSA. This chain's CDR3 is CASSQRRASSYEQYF. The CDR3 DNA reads TGTGCCAGCAGCCAAAGGCGGGCTAGCTCCTACGAGCAGTACTTC. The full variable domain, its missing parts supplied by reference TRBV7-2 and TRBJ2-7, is GAGVSQSPSNKVTEKGKDVELRCDPISGHTALYWYRQSLGQGLEFLIYFQGNSAPDKSGLPSDRFSAERTGGSVSTLTIQRTQQEDSAVYLCASSQRRASSYEQYFGPGTRLTVT.

The CDR3 DNA follows: TGTGCCAGCGTCGGGACAGGGTGGGGTGAAAAACTGTTTTTT. It yields the protein CASVGTGWGEKLFF. This chain joins TRBV3-1 and TRBJ1-4; TRBD1 matches 9 bases. After removal of 8 bases from V and 7 bases from J, the junction contained 8 bases not matched to a gene. Germline V gene lookup returns CDR1 LGHDT and CDR2 YNNKEL (reference sequence). The CDR3 is 14 amino acids. The complete variable domain, with remaining parts taken from reference TRBV3-1 and TRBJ1-4, reads DTAVSQTPKYLVTQMGNDKSIKCEQNLGHDTMYWYKQDSKKFLKIMFSYNNKELIINETVPNRFSPKSPDKAHLNLHINSLELGDSAVYFCASVGTGWGEKLFFGSGTQLSVL.

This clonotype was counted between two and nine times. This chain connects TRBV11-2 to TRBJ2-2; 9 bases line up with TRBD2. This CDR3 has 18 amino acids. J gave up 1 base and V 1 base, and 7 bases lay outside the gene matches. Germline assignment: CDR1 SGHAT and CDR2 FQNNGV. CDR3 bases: TGTGCCAGCAGCTTAGGACCATGGCGGGAGGGGAACACCGGGGAGCTGTTTTTT. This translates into CASSLGPWREGNTGELFF.

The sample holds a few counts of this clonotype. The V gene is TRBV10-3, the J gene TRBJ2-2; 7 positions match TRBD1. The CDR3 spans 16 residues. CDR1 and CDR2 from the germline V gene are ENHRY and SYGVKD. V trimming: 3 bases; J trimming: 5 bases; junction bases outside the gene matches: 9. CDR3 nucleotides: TGTGCCATCAGTGAACCGGACAGGAGAGGAACCGGGGAGCTGTTTTTT. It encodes CAISEPDRRGTGELFF.

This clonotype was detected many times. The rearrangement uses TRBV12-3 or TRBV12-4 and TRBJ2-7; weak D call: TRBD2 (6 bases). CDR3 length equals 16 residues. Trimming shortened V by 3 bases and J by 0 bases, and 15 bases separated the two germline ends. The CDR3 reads CASSFPGLYNSYEQYF. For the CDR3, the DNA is TGTGCCAGCAGTTTCCCGGGACTTTACAACTCCTACGAGCAGTACTTC.

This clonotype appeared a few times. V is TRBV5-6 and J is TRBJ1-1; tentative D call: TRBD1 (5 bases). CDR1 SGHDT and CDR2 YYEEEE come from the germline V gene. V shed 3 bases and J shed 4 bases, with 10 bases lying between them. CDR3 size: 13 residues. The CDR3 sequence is CASSWAGGTEAFF. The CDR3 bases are TGTGCCAGCAGCTGGGCCGGGGGCACTGAAGCTTTCTTT.

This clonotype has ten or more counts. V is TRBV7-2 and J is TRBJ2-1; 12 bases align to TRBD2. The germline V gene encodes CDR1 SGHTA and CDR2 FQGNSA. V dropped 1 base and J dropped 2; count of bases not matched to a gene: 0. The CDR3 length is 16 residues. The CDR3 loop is CASSLGLAGAYNEQFF. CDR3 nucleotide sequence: TGTGCCAGCAGCTTAGGACTAGCGGGAGCCTACAATGAGCAGTTCTTC.

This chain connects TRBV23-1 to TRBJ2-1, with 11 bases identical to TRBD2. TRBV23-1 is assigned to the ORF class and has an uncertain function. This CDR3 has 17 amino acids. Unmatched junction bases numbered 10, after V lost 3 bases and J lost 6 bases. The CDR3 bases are TGCGCCAGCAGTCAGCCCTTAACTAGCGGGAGTCTCAATGAGCAGTTCTTC. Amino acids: CASSQPLTSGSLNEQFF.

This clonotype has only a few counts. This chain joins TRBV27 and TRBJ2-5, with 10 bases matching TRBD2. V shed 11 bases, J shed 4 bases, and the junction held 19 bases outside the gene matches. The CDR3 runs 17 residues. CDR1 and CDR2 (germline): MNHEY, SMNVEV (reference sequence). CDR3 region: CACRSPLAGVDRETQYF. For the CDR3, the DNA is TGTGCCTGCCGATCGCCCCTAGCGGGAGTAGACCGAGAGACCCAGTACTTC.

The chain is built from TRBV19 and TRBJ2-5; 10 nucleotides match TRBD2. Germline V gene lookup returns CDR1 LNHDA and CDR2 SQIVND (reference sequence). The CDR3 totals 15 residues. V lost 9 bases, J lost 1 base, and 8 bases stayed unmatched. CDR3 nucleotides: TGTGCCAGCGGGGGCCTAGCGGGAGTCCAAGAGACCCAGTACTTC. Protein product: CASGGLAGVQETQYF.

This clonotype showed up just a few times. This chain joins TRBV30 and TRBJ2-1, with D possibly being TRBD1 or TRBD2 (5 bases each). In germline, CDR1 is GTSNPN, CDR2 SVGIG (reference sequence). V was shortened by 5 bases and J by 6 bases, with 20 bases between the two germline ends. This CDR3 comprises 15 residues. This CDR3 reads CAWEFGAMVVNEQFF. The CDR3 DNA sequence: TGTGCCTGGGAGTTCGGGGCAATGGTGGTCAATGAGCAGTTCTTC.

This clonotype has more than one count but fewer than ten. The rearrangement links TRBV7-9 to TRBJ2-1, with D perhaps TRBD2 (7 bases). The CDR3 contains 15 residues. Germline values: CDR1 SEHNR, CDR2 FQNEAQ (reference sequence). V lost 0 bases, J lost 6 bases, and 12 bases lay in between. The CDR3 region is CASSLARGGSNEQFF. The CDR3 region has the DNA TGTGCCAGCAGCTTAGCTAGGGGGGGATCCAATGAGCAGTTCTTC.

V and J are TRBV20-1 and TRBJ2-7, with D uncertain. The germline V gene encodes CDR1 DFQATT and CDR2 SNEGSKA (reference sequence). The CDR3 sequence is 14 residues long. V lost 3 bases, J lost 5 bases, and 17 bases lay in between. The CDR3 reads CSASQSHNVHEQYF. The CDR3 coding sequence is TGCAGTGCTAGTCAATCCCATAACGTCCACGAGCAGTACTTC.

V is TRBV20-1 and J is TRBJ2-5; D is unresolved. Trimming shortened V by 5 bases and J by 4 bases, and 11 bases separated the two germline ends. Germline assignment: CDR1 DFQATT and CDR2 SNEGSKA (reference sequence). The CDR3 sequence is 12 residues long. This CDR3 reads CSALVGGETQYF. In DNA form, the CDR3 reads TGCAGTGCTTTGGTTGGTGGAGAGACCCAGTACTTC.

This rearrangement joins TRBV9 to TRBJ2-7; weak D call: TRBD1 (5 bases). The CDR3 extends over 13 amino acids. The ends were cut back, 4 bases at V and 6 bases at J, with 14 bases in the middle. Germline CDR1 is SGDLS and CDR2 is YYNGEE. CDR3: CASSSETGLEQYF. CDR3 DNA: TGTGCCAGCAGCTCGGAAACAGGTCTCGAGCAGTACTTC. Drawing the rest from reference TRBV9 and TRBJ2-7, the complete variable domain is DSGVTQTPKHLITATGQRVTLRCSPRSGDLSVYWYQQSLDQGLQFLIQYYNGEERAKGNILERFSAQQFPDLHSELNLSSLELGDSALYFCASSSETGLEQYFGPGTRLTVT.

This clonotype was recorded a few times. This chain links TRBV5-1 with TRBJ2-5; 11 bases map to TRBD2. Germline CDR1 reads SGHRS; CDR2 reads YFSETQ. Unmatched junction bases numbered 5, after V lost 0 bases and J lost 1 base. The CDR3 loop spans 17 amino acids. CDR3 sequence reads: CASSLAGTSGAQETQYF. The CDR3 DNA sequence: TGCGCCAGCAGCTTGGCCGGGACTAGCGGAGCCCAAGAGACCCAGTACTTC.

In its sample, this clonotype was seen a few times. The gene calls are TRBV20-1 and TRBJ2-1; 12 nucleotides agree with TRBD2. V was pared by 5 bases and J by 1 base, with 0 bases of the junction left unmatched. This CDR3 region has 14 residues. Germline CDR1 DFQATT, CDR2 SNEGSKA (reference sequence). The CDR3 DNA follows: TGCAGTGCTCTAGCGGGAGGGTCCTACAATGAGCAGTTCTTC. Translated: CSALAGGSYNEQFF.

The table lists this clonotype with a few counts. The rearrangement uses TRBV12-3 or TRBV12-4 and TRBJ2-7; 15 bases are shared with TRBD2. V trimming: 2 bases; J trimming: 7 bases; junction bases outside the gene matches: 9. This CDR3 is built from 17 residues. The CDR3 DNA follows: TGTGCCAGCAGTTTATCCTGGACTAGCGGGAGGGCTCGAGAGCAGTACTTC. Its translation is CASSLSWTSGRAREQYF.

CDR3 amino acids: CASSHTRDSTYEQYF. The CDR3 nucleotides read TGTGCCAGCAGCCACACCCGGGACAGCACCTACGAGCAGTACTTC. This chain joins TRBV7-2 and TRBJ2-7, with 7 bases lining up with TRBD1. The germline gives CDR1 SGHTA, CDR2 FQGNSA. This CDR3 is built from 15 residues. After removal of 5 bases from V and 2 bases from J, the junction contained 9 bases not matched to a gene.

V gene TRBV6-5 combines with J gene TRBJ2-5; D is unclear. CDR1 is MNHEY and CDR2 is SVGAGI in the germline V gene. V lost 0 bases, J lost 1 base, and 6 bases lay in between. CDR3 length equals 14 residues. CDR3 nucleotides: TGTGCCAGCAGTTACTCGACGACCCAAGAGACCCAGTACTTC. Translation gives CASSYSTTQETQYF.

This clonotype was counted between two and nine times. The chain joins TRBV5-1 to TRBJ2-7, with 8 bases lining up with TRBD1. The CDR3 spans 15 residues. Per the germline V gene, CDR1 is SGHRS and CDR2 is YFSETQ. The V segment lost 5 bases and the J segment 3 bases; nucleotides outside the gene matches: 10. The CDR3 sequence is CASRAKTGDNYEQYF. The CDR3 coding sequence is TGCGCCAGCAGGGCAAAGACAGGGGATAACTACGAGCAGTACTTC.

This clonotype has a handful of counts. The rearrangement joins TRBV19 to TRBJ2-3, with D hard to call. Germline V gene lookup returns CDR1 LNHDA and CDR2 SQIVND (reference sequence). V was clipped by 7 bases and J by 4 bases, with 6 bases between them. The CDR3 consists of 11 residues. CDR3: CASTIPDTQYF. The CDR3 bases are TGTGCCAGTACGATTCCAGATACGCAGTATTTT.

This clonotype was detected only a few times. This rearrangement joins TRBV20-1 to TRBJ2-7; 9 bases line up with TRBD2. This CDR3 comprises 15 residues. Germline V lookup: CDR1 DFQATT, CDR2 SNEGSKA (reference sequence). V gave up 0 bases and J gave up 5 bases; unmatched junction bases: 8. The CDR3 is CSARDLAGGPHEQYF. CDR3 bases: TGCAGTGCTAGAGATCTGGCGGGAGGGCCCCACGAGCAGTACTTC.

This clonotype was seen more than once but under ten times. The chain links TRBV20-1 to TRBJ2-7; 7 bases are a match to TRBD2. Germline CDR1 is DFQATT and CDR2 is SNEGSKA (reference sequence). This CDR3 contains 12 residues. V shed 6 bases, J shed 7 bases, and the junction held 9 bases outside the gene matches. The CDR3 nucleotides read TGCAGTGCGGCGGGAGACCCCAGGGAGCAGTACTTC. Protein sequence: CSAAGDPREQYF.

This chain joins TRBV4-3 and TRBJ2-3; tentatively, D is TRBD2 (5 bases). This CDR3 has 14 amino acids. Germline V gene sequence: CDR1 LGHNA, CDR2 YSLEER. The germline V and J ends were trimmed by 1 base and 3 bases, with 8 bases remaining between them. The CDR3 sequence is CASSQALATDTQYF. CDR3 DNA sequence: TGCGCCAGCAGCCAAGCCTTAGCGACAGATACGCAGTATTTT.

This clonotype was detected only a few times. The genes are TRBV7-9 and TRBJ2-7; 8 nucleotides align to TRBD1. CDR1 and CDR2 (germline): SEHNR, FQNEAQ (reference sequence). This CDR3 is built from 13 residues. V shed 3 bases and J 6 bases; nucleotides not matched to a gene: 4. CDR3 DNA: TGTGCCAGCAGCTTCCAGGGGGCGGGCGAGCAGTACTTC. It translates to CASSFQGAGEQYF.

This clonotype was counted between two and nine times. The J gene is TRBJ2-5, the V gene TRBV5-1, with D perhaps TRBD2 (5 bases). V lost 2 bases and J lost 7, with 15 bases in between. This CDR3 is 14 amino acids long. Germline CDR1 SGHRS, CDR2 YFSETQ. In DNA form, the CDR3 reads TGCGCCAGCAGCTTTGGCCAGGACTTGGGGACCCAGTACTTC. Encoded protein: CASSFGQDLGTQYF.

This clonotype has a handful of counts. CDR3 sequence: CASSSVGATNTGELFF. The CDR3 nucleotides are TGTGCCAGCAGTTCCGTTGGGGCAACGAACACCGGGGAGCTGTTTTTT. This chain connects TRBV6-5 to TRBJ2-2, with D tentatively TRBD1 (5 bases). This CDR3 comprises 16 residues. CDR1 and CDR2 from the germline V gene are MNHEY and SVGAGI. V was pared by 4 bases and J by 0 bases, with 12 bases between.

The CDR3 spells CASSPPGKGELFF. In DNA, the CDR3 is TGTGCCAGCAGCCCCCCGGGAAAAGGGGAGCTGTTTTTT. The chain combines TRBV12-3 or TRBV12-4 with TRBJ2-2, with a tentative D call TRBD2 (5 bases). The CDR3 runs 13 residues. V lost 6 bases and J lost 8, with 13 bases in between.

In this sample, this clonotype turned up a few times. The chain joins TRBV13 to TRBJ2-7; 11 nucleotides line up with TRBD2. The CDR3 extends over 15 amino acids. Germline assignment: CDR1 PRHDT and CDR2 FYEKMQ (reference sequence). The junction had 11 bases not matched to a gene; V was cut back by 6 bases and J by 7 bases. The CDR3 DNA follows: TGTGCCAGCAGGGAAATCGGGACTAGCGGAAGTGAGCAGTACTTC. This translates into CASREIGTSGSEQYF.